Given below is one T cell receptor (beta chain) in context. This sample stems from a study of human T cells and chemical hapten exposure. Study-wide context: Patch tests containing 0.01% DPC, applied to the upper back, were read at 6 days. Predominantly women, the patients had alopecia areata, totalis or universalis.

CDR1 is SGHTA, CDR2 FQGNSA, per germline. V lost 2 bases, J lost 14 bases, and 9 bases lay in between. The CDR3 runs to 10 residues. Stated time point: patch test 1, 2 weeks after DPC sensitization. Noted treatment: therapeutic diphenylcyclopropenone sensitization with weekly scalp DPC. Unique molecular identifiers were attached to individual cDNA molecules during library preparation. In the authors' workflow: Counting gave a median of approximately 96,000 TCRs per sample, with values ranging from about 23,224 to 690,600. TCRdb processed the RACE reads anew with MiXCR; each CDR3 protein has one entry. The V and J calls were determined by TCRdb, not by the authors. The repertoire holds under 150,000 distinct CDR3 sequences, with 9% to 14% as singletons.

This rearrangement joins TRBV7-2 to TRBJ1-1; D gene unclear. This material consisted of whole blood, taken in connection with sensitization to the hapten diphenylcyclopropenone (DPC). The source of this sequence is a woman between 50 and 59 years old with alopecia areata. Some clones in this sample may be carry-over from other donors' samples. The CDR3 DNA reads TGTGCCAGCAGCTTACAACTCGGGTTCTTT. Its translation: CASSLQLGFF.